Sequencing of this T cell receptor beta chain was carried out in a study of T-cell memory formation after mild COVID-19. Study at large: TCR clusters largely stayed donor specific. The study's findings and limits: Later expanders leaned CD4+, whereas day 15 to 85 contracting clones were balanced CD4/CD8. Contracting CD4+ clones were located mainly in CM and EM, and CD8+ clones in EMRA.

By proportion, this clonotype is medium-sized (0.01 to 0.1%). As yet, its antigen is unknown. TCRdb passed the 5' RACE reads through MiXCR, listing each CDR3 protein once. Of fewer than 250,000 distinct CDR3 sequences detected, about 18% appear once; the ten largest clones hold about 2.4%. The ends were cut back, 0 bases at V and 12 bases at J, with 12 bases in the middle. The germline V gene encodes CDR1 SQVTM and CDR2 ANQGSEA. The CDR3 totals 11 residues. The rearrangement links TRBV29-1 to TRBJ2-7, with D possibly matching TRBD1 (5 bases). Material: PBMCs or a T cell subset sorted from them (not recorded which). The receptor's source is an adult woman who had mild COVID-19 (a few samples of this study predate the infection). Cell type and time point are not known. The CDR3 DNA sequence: TGCAGCGTTGAAGATTATGGGGCTCGGTACTTC. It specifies CSVEDYGARYF.